This T cell receptor beta chain comes out of a study of CD8 T cells in Susac syndrome. Looked up from germline, CDR1 is LGHNA and CDR2 is YNFKEQ. This CDR3 is built from 15 residues. V was clipped by 3 bases and J by 5 bases, with 14 bases between them. Peripheral blood CD8+ and CD4+ T cells were profiled by TCR beta sequencing. The patients serving as multiple sclerosis controls were treatment-naive. They had stable or active relapsing-remitting disease and fulfilled revised McDonald criteria. Isolation of CD8+ and CD4+ T cells was performed negatively, whereas enrichment of TEMRA cells was done by FACS. Random hexamers were used to reverse transcribe an amount of about 0.45 to 1 ug RNA. Multiplex immunoSEQ PCR targeted 54 Vbeta and 13 Jbeta TCR beta segments. TCRdb recomputed calls from the immunoSEQ multiplex PCR reads with MiXCR, one row per CDR3 protein. In the table there are 50,000 or so distinct CDR3 sequences, 93% of which are singletons.

The genes are TRBV4-2 and TRBJ2-1; tentatively, D is TRBD1 (5 bases). Sequencing input: CD8+ T cells from PBMCs. The receptor's source is a human donor with multiple sclerosis. The CDR3 coding sequence is TGTGCCAGCAGCCACCCCCAGGGTGTCGACAATGAGCAGTTCTTC. Translated: CASSHPQGVDNEQFF.